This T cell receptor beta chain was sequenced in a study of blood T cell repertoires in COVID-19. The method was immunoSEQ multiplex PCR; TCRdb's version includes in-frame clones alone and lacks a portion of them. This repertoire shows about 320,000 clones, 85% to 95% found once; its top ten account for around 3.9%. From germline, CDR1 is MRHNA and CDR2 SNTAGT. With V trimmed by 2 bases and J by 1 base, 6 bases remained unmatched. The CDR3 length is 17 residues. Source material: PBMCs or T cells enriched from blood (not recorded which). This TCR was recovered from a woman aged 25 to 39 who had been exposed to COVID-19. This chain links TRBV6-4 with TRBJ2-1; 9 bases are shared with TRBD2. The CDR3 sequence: CASSDGKGLASYNEQFF. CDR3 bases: TGTGCCAGCAGTGACGGTAAGGGACTAGCTTCCTACAATGAGCAGTTCTTC.